This T cell receptor (beta chain) was captured by sequencing in a study of human T cells and chemical hapten exposure. This CDR3 region has 13 residues. Germline V CDR1 and CDR2: SQVTM, ANQGSEA. For this clonotype: Being one base from a much bigger clone, this may be a read error.

TCRdb re-derived calls from the RACE reads in MiXCR, one entry per CDR3 protein. The data contain around 76,000 distinct CDR3 sequences, approximately 12% of them singletons. The time point: patch test 1, 2 weeks after DPC sensitization. Indicated treatment: therapeutic diphenylcyclopropenone sensitization with weekly scalp DPC. This receptor was identified in a woman in her sixties with alopecia areata. Some clones in this sample may be carry-over from other donors' samples. The specimen comprised whole blood, sampled in connection with sensitization to the hapten diphenylcyclopropenone (DPC). V and J are TRBV29-1 and TRBJ1-5; no clear D. This CDR3 is CSVAPQPNQSQHF. The CDR3 nucleotides read TGCAGCGTTGCCCCCCAGCCCAATCAGTCCCAGCATTTT.